The 4 T cell receptor beta chains given below trace back to one sample, sequenced in a study of T cells in women clearing cervical HPV infection. The assay was immunoSEQ multiplex PCR, and TCRdb's table has in-frame clones only and misses some. Recorded for this sample: 45,000 to 55,000 clones. The specimen was blood buffy coat. The receptors derive from a woman between 18 and 75 years old with a cervical HPV16 infection that either progressed to CIN3+ or cleared (not recorded which).

As to this clone: The read ends 3 residues early relative to the CDR3; the germline J gene fills the gap. The chain couples TRBV10-3 to TRBJ2-7; 7 bases map to TRBD1. Per germline, CDR1 ENHRY and CDR2 SYGVKD. The CDR3 is 14 residues long. J was trimmed by 2 bases and V by 5 bases; bases with no gene match: 6. The part of the CDR3 DNA that was read is TGTGCCATCAGTAAACCGGGACAGACCTACGAG. Protein product: CAISKPGQTYE. The whole CDR3 region reads CAISKPGQTYEQYF.

Regarding this clone: Read data end 3 residues before the CDR3 end; the end is taken from the germline J gene. The chain combines TRBV27 with TRBJ1-4; 9 nucleotides agree with TRBD1. With 4 bases clipped from V and 10 bases from J, the junction kept 7 bases outside the gene matches. The CDR3 consists of 14 residues. CDR1 and CDR2 (germline): MNHEY, SMNVEV (reference sequence). CDR3 amino acids: CASSSRDRERKLFF. CDR3 DNA (partial): TGTGCCAGCAGTTCACGGGACAGGGAAAGAAAA.

Regarding this clone: The observed sequence ends 3 residues before the CDR3 terminus, with the missing tail filled in from the germline J gene. This chain connects TRBV20-1 to TRBJ1-6, with 7 bases matching TRBD1. The V gene's germline CDR1 is DFQATT and CDR2 SNEGSKA (reference sequence). Germline trimming cut 5 bases from V and 0 bases from J; bases unmatched to any gene: 7. This CDR3 has 16 residues. CDR3 DNA, as far as it was read: TGCAGTGCTCCGGGACAGCCCGTCTCCTATAATTCACCC. Translated, it gives CSAPGQPVSYNSP. The entire CDR3 sequence reads CSAPGQPVSYNSPLHF.

About this clone itself: The CDR3 goes on 3 residues after the read ends, and that part is filled in from the germline J gene. This sequence joins TRBV2 and TRBJ2-1, with D perhaps matching TRBD1 (6 bases). CDR1 and CDR2 (germline): SNHLY, FYNNEI. The CDR3 contains 16 residues. Trimming pared 7 bases from V and 4 bases from J, leaving 20 bases between. CDR3 DNA, as far as it was read: TGTGCCAGCAACTGGCTTTCAGGGGCCTCATACAATGAG. This encodes CASNWLSGASYNE. The full CDR3 reads CASNWLSGASYNEQFF. Full variable domain (rest looked up from reference TRBV2 and TRBJ2-1): EPEVTQTPSHQVTQMGQEVILRCVPISNHLYFYWYRQILGQKVEFLVSFYNNEISEKSEIFDDQFSVERPDGSNFTLKIRSTKLEDSAMYFCASNWLSGASYNEQFFGPGTRLTVL.